A selection of T cell receptor beta chains follows, all from one sample in a study of cytomegalovirus exposure and HLA in healthy donors. Data came from immunoSEQ multiplex PCR; TCRdb stores just in-frame clones and leaves some out. The sample lists approximately 150,000 clones; over 75% were seen once. Input material: PBMCs. The receptor source for this set is a male donor in good health and CMV-seronegative. The CDR3 runs from the conserved cysteine through the conserved F or W. Fields, in order: clone size, J gene, CDR3 length, V gene, CDR3 protein. Clone size is not always given. Where it is, it says once, few, many or a class for expanded clones.

. TRBJ1-2 15 TRBV29-1 CSVVTQGIAYYGYTF
. TRBJ2-7 16 TRBV5-1 CASSWNRDRGSYEQYF
. TRBJ2-3 15 TRBV6-4 CASSDPDRGTDTQYF
once TRBJ2-5 18 TRBV19 CASSFAGTSGAVGETQYF
. TRBJ1-2 14 TRBV7-9 CASSLGGEDYGYTF
. TRBJ2-1 15 TRBV7-9 CASSLVRLAGYEQFF
. TRBJ1-4 17 TRBV12-1 CASSVVLQGATNEKLFF
. TRBJ1-4 13 TRBV14 CASSPQRGEKLFF
few TRBJ1-4 12 TRBV28 CASGQWNEKLFF
few TRBJ2-5 14 TRBV9 CASSTGTSGETQYF
few TRBJ2-3 14 TRBV7-9 CASSPLGVTDTQYF
. TRBJ2-2 15 TRBV4-3 CASSQGTLNTGELFF
once TRBJ1-3 14 TRBV29-1 CSVDQGGSGNTIYF
. TRBJ1-4 15 TRBV25-1 CASSETDSTNEKLFF
. TRBJ1-2 14 TRBV5-1 CASSLETGGSGYTF
. TRBJ1-1 13 TRBV5-1 CASSTGQGDEAFF
. TRBJ2-1 13 TRBV10-3 CAIGDGGVNEQFF
. TRBJ1-5 13 TRBV18 CASSRGEDQPQHF
. TRBJ1-1 15 TRBV7-6 CASSLAIQGITEAFF
few TRBJ1-5 18 TRBV27 CASSVRTRQLYSNQPQHF
. TRBJ1-1 14 TRBV7-2 CASSPVRGYTEAFF
. TRBJ2-5 12 TRBV6-5 CATRLLGETQYF
few TRBJ1-5 13 TRBV30 CAWSIRGSQPQHF
once TRBJ1-3 14 TRBV18 CASSPPAGSNTIYF
. TRBJ1-2 14 TRBV7-9 CASSLGAANYGYTF
few TRBJ2-5 15 TRBV27 CASGPPGLAMETQYF
. TRBJ1-1 11 TRBV6-5 CASIRGHEAFF
few TRBJ2-7 14 TRBV19 CASSGRDRAGEQYF
few TRBJ2-1 12 TRBV18 CASSATGPEQFF
. TRBJ2-3 13 TRBV5-4 CASSLLGGDTQYF
. TRBJ2-5 13 TRBV5-1 CASSLGGQGKEYF
. TRBJ2-7 12 TRBV6-5 CASSPGTQEQYF
. TRBJ1-6 14 TRBV15 CATSRGQMGSPLHF
. TRBJ1-1 11 TRBV7-6 CASGGGAEAFF
. TRBJ1-2 15 TRBV19 CASSINLGQGDGYTF
. TRBJ2-2 14 TRBV4-1 CASSQNRGLGELFF
few TRBJ2-7 12 TRBV10-3 CAISQVSYEQYF
. TRBJ2-5 12 TRBV6-6 CASSRGQETQYF
few TRBJ1-1 13 TRBV4-1 CASSVREGTEAFF
. TRBJ1-1 15 TRBV18 CASSPPGGVNTEAFF
. TRBJ1-3 14 TRBV19 CASSVGQGRNTIYF
. TRBJ2-1 13 TRBV7-9 CASSSRAYNEQFF
. TRBJ1-1 14 TRBV6-6 CASSYQQGNTEAFF
. TRBJ1-2 13 TRBV6-5 CASRSGRAYGYTF
. TRBJ1-2 13 TRBV6-1 CASRWTGSYGYTF
. TRBJ1-1 15 TRBV18 CASSPGGSMNTEAFF
. TRBJ1-1 12 TRBV6-1 CASSPARFTAFF
. TRBJ2-6 19 TRBV4-3 CASSQDWSRGISGANVLTF
. TRBJ1-6 14 TRBV7-6 CASSLGATNSPLHF
. TRBJ2-5 13 TRBV5-1 CASSLGSRETQYF
. TRBJ2-6 18 TRBV7-9 CASSPPRRGPAGANVLTF
. TRBJ2-2 16 TRBV2 CASRPSGGDSTGELFF
. TRBJ2-7 14 TRBV5-1 CASKTAGGSYEQYF